This entry lists 6 T cell receptor beta chains sequenced from one sample in a study of control samples from healthy donors and cancer patients (dated by TCRdb to 2020 to 2022). Libraries were built with the immunoSEQ multiplex PCR assay. In its TCRdb copy, this immuneACCESS table keeps in-frame sequences only and misses some clones. Where compared with another copy, unresolved V genes explain less than half of these, and the others have no known cause. Recorded for this sample are about 97,000 clones; around 89% of them occurred a single time. The ten largest make up roughly 7.7% of the sample. The specimen sequenced was blood. The origin of the receptors is a man aged 25 to 45 in good health.

The V and J genes are TRBV5-4 and TRBJ1-2; D uncertain. The germline CDR1 and CDR2 sequences are SGHNT and YYREEE (reference sequence). This CDR3 has 12 amino acids. V gave up 4 bases and J gave up 8 bases, with 12 bases separating them. CDR3 bases: TGTGCCAGCAGCGAACCATTCAACGGCTACACCTTC. Protein: CASSEPFNGYTF.

The chain is built from TRBV18 and TRBJ1-4; 7 bases are a match to TRBD1. The CDR3 loop spans 15 amino acids. Per the germline V gene, CDR1 is KGHSH and CDR2 is LQKENI. V dropped 5 bases and J dropped 8; count of bases not matched to a gene: 11. The CDR3 region has the DNA TGTGCCAGCTCAGCGTTACAGGGGCAGGGCGAAAAACTGTTTTTT. Protein product: CASSALQGQGEKLFF.

V gene TRBV15 combines with J gene TRBJ2-7, with 9 bases lining up with TRBD1. Germline assignment: CDR1 LNHNV and CDR2 YYDKDF (reference sequence). After removal of 5 bases from V and 2 bases from J, the junction contained 4 bases not matched to a gene. The CDR3 has 14 residues. The CDR3 spells CATSPGTGTYEQYV. CDR3 nucleotides: TGTGCCACCAGCCCCGGGACAGGGACCTACGAGCAGTACGTC.

J is TRBJ2-1 and V is TRBV18; 15 bases match TRBD2. The junction had 11 bases not matched to a gene; V was cut back by 3 bases and J by 8 bases. The CDR3 covers 18 residues. The germline V gene has CDR1 KGHSH and CDR2 LQKENI. CDR3 DNA sequence: TGTGCCAGCTCACCGCGTCAGGGACTAGCGGGAGGACCGGATGAGCAGTTCTTC. Residues: CASSPRQGLAGGPDEQFF.

The chain couples TRBV19 to TRBJ1-2; 9 bases match TRBD1. Germline values: CDR1 LNHDA, CDR2 SQIVND (reference sequence). This CDR3 contains 14 residues. The ends lost 7 bases at V and 3 bases at J; junction bases unmatched: 6. This chain's CDR3 is CASTKGDRDYGYTF. Written as DNA, the CDR3 is TGTGCCAGTACTAAAGGGGACAGGGACTATGGCTACACCTTC.

J is TRBJ2-1 and V is TRBV11-1, with D hard to call. The CDR3 length is 13 residues. The V and J ends lost 5 bases and 4 bases respectively, with 9 bases between them. Per the germline V gene, CDR1 is SGHAT and CDR2 is FQDESV (reference sequence). CDR3 region: CASSRLRYNEQFF. The CDR3 coding sequence is TGTGCCAGCAGCCGGCTTCGGTACAATGAGCAGTTCTTC.